The rows below give T cell receptor beta chains drawn from one sample of a study of Graves' ophthalmopathy and Graves' hyperthyroidism. TCRdb fed the multiplex PCR reads into MiXCR, producing one record per CDR3 protein. Among approximately 700,000 distinct CDR3 sequences, roughly 41% were seen once, and the ten largest hold approximately 43%. Sample: peripheral blood. The receptors shown here come from an adult man with Graves' ophthalmopathy. CDR3s include the opening cysteine and the closing phenylalanine or tryptophan.

v_call cdr3_aa
TRBV12-3/TRBV12-4 CASSSRTGHTGELFF
TRBV7-9 CASSLQLAGGQETQYF
TRBV7-2 CASSLSREENTEAFF
TRBV29-1 CSVAPGEAAFF
TRBV11-2 CASSSGYETQYF
TRBV7-9 CASSPRGFYGYTF
TRBV10-3 CAIRAGTGTYEQYF
TRBV11-2 CASSTGTQTNYGYTF
TRBV20-1 CSAKTGEVEAFF
TRBV7-2 CASSHGRGDSPLHF
TRBV7-9 CASSVVAGGVEQYF
TRBV25-1 CASVYSANTGELFF
TRBV7-3 CASSCNTGRATNEKLFF
TRBV20-1 CSARGGSEKLFF
TRBV9 CASSVAAEYEQYF